This T cell receptor beta chain is drawn from a study of T-cell reconstitution after alpha-beta-depleted transplantation in children. V was shortened by 3 bases and J by 11 bases, with 11 bases between the two germline ends. Germline V gene data show CDR1 as LGHDT and CDR2 as YNNKEL (reference sequence). The CDR3 length is 12 residues. Molecular barcoding with unique molecular identifiers was used for the TCRbeta library. TCRdb ran MiXCR on the PCR reads and lists one entry per CDR3 protein. The sample consists of about 460,000 distinct CDR3 sequences, 9.5% to 15% of them appearing once. The TCR comes from a human donor who donated a stem cell graft to a child with combined immunodeficiency. This specimen consisted of PBMCs from the stem cell graft donor, obtained from the stem cell graft. The V call is TRBV3-1, the J call TRBJ2-1; D may be TRBD1 (6 bases). The CDR3: CASSHGQTQQFF. Here the CDR3 DNA reads TGTGCCAGCAGCCACGGACAGACCCAGCAGTTCTTC.